The 2 T cell receptor beta chains given below trace back to one sample, sequenced in a study of T cells in Graves' hyperthyroidism and ophthalmopathy. RNA transcripts provided the source from which TCR beta CDR3 regions were amplified. Primed by the HTBI set, a first-round RT-PCR was run on the TCR CDR3. Via MiXCR, TCRdb re-called the multiplex PCR reads, giving one row per CDR3 protein. The sample holds around 490,000 distinct CDR3 sequences, around 20% seen once. Sequencing was done on a sample of blood. The receptors derive from a middle-aged man with Graves' ophthalmopathy.

The table lists this clonotype with many counts. The V and J genes are TRBV5-1 and TRBJ1-1, with 7 bases lining up with TRBD1. This CDR3 is built from 13 residues. Germline V gene data show CDR1 as SGHRS and CDR2 as YFSETQ. The trim removed 0 bases at V and 7 bases at J, leaving 3 bases unmatched. CDR3 sequence reads: CASSLVPGGEAFF. DNA for the CDR3: TGCGCCAGCAGCTTGGTCCCAGGGGGTGAAGCTTTCTTT.

This rearrangement joins TRBV19 to TRBJ2-1; 10 bases map to TRBD2. This CDR3 comprises 18 residues. V trimming: 5 bases; J trimming: 0 bases; junction bases outside the gene matches: 10. The V gene's germline CDR1 is LNHDA and CDR2 SQIVND (reference sequence). CDR3 coding DNA: TGTGCCAGTAGTCCACCGGGACTAGCGATAAGCTCCTACAATGAGCAGTTCTTC. This translates into CASSPPGLAISSYNEQFF.